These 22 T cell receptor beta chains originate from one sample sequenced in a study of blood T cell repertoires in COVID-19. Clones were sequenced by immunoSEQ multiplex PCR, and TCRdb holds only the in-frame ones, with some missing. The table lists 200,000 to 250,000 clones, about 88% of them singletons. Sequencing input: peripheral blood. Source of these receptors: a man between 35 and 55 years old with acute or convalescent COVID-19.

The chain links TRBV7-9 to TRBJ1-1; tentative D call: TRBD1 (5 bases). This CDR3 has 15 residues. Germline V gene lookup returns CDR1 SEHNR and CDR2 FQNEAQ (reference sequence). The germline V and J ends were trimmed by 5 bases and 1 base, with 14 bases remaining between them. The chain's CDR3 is CASSIQTQGNTEAFF. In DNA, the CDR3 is TGTGCCAGCAGCATTCAAACGCAGGGGAACACTGAAGCTTTCTTT. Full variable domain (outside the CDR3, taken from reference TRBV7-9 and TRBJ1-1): DTGVSQNPRHKITKRGQNVTFRCDPISEHNRLYWYRQTLGQGPEFLTYFQNEAQLEKSRLLSDRFSAERPKGSFSTLEIQRTEQGDSAMYLCASSIQTQGNTEAFFGQGTRLTVV.

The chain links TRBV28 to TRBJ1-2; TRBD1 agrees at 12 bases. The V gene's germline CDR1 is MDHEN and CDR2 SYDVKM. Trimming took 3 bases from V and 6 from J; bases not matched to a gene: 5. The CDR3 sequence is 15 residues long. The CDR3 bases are TGTGCCAGCAGTTTGCCGGGACAGGGGGCGAATGGCTACACCTTC. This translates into CASSLPGQGANGYTF.

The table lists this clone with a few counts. The CDR3 DNA sequence: TGTGCCAGCACCGCGGGGGTGAGAGGGACCGGGGAGCTGTTTTTT. Encoded protein: CASTAGVRGTGELFF. The rearrangement joins TRBV7-3 to TRBJ2-2; 7 nucleotides align to TRBD2. The CDR3 has 15 amino acids. Unmatched junction bases numbered 10, after V lost 7 bases and J lost 5 bases. Germline V gives CDR1 SGHTA, CDR2 FQGTGA.

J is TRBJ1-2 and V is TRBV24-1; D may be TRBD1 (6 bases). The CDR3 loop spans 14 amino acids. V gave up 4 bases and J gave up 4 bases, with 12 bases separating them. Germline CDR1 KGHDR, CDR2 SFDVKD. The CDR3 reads CATSDGDRSYGYTF. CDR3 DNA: TGTGCCACCAGTGACGGAGACAGGTCCTATGGCTACACCTTC.

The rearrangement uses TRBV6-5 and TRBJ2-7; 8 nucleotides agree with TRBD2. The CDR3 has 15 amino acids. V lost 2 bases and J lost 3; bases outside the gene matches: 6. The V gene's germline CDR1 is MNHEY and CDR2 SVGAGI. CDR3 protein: CASSYPRGGNYEQYF. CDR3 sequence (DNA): TGTGCCAGCAGTTACCCCCGGGGGGGGAACTACGAGCAGTACTTC.

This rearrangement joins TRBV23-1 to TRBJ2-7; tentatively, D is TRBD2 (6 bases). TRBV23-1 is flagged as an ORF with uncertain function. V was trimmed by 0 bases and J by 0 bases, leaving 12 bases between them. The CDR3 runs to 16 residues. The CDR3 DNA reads TGCGCCAGCAGTCAATCATCGGGGGATAGCTCCTACGAGCAGTACTTC. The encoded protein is CASSQSSGDSSYEQYF.

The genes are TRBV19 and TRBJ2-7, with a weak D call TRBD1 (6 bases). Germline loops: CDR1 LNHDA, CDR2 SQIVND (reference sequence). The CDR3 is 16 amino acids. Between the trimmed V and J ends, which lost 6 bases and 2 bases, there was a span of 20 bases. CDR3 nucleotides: TGTGCCAGTAGCGAATCCGCCGGGACAAATACCTACGAGCAGTACTTC. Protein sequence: CASSESAGTNTYEQYF.

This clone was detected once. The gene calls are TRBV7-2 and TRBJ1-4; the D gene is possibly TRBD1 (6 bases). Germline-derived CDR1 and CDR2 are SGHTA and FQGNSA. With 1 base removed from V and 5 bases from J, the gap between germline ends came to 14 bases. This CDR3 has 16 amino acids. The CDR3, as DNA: TGTGCCAGCAGCTTAGGAGGACAGACGATAAATGAAAAACTGTTTTTT. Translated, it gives CASSLGGQTINEKLFF.

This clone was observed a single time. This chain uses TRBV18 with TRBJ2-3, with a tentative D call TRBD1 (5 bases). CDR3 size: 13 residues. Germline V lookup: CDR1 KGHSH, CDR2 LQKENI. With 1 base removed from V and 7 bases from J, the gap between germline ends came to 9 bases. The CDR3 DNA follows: TGTGCCAGCTCACCACTTCAGGGTTATACGCAGTATTTT. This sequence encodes CASSPLQGYTQYF.

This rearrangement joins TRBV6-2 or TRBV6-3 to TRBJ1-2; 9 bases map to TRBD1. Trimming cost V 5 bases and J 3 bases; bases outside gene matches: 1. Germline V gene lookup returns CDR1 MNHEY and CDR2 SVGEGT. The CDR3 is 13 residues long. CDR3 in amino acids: CASSRDRDYGYTF. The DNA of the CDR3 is TGTGCCAGCAGTCGGGACAGGGACTATGGCTACACCTTC.

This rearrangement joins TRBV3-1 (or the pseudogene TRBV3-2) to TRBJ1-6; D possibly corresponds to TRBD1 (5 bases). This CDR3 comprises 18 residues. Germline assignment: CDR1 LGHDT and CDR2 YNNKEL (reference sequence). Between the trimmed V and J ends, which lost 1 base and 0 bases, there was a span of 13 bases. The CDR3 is CASSQVAGISSYNSPLHF. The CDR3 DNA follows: TGTGCCAGCAGCCAAGTGGCAGGGATTAGCTCCTATAATTCACCCCTCCACTTT.

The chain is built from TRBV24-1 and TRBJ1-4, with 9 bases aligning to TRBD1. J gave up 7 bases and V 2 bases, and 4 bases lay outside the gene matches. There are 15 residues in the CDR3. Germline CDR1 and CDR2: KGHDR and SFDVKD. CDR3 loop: CATSDSGQGSEKLFF. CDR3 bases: TGTGCCACCAGTGATTCCGGACAGGGGAGTGAAAAACTGTTTTTT.

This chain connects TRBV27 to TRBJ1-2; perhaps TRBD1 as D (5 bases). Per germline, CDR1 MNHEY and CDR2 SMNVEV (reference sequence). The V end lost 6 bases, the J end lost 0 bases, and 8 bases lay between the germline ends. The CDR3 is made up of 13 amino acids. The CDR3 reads CASSLQANYGYTF. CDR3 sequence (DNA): TGTGCCAGCAGCTTACAGGCTAACTATGGCTACACCTTC.

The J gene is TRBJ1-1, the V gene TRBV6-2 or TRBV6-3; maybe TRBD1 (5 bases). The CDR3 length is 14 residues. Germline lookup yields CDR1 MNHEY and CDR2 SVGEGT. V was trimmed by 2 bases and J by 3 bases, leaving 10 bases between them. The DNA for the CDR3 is TGTGCCAGCAGTTACGGGCAGGGTTACACTGAAGCTTTCTTT. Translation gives CASSYGQGYTEAFF.

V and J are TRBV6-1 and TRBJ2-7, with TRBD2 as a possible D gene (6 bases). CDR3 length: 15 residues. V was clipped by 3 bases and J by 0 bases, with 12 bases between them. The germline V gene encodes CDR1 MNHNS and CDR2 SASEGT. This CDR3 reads CASSDGAGSSYEQYF. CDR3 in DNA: TGTGCCAGCAGTGATGGAGCGGGTAGCTCCTACGAGCAGTACTTC.

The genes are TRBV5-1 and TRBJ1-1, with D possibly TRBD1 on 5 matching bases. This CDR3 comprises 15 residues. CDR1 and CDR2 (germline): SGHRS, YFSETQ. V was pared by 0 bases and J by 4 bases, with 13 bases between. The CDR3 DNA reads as TGCGCCAGCAGCTTGGGTGCAGGGCTGGGCACTGAAGCTTTCTTT. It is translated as CASSLGAGLGTEAFF.

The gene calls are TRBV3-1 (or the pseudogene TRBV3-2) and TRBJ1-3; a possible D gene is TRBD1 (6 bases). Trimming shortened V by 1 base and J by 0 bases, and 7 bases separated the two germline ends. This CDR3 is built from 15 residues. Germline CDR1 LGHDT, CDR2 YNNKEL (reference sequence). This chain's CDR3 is CASSQARGSGNTIYF. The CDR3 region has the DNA TGTGCCAGCAGCCAAGCCAGGGGCTCTGGAAACACCATATATTTT.

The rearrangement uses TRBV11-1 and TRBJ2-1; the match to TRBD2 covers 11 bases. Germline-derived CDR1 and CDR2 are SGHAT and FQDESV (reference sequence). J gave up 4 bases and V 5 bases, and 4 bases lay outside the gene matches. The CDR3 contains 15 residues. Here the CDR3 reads CASSELAGAYNEQFF. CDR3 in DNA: TGTGCCAGCAGCGAACTAGCGGGGGCTTACAATGAGCAGTTCTTC.

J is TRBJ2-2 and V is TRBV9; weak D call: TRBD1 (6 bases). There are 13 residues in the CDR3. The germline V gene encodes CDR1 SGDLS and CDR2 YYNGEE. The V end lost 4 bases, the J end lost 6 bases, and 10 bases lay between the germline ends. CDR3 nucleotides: TGTGCCAGCAGCCGACAGGACGCCGGGGAGCTGTTTTTT. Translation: CASSRQDAGELFF.

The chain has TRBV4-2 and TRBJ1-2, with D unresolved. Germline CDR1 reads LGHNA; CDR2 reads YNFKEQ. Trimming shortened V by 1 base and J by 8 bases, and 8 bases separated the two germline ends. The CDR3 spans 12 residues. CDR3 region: CASSQVAEGYTF. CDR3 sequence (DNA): TGTGCCAGCAGCCAAGTGGCGGAGGGCTACACCTTC.

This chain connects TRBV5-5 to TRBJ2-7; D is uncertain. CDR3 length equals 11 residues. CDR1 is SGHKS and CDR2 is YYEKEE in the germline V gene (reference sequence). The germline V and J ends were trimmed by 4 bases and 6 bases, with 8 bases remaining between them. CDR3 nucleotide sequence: TGTGCCAGCAGCGCTATTAGCGAGCAGTACTTC. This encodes CASSAISEQYF.

The CDR3 bases are TGCAGCGTTACCAGGGGTACTACGTCTTTCTTT. It is translated as CSVTRGTTSFF. The V call is TRBV29-1, the J call TRBJ1-1, with D tentatively TRBD1 (6 bases). The CDR3 extends over 11 amino acids. Germline V CDR1 and CDR2: SQVTM, ANQGSEA. Trimming left V 5 bases short and J 12 bases short, with 16 bases between.